This TCR beta chain was sequenced for a study of T cell responses to AZD1222 COVID-19 vaccine. Notes on this clone: Its antigen is undetermined.

Trimming removed 2 bases from V and 3 bases from J, with 5 bases in between. The CDR3 spans 11 residues. Germline V gives CDR1 GTSNPN, CDR2 SVGIG (reference sequence). Here immunoSEQ multiplex PCR was the method, and the copy in TCRdb shows in-frame clones only, minus some. Among fewer than 200,000 clones listed, almost 95% were seen once. Findings and limits, study-wide: Only six individuals given AZD1222 were seropositive at baseline. Nearly half of spike-specific TCRs reportedly target variant regions that are unmutated in the B.1.351 and B.1.1.7 variants. Clonal diversity may have been underestimated, and the donors were mostly white British, with more females than males.

The rearrangement links TRBV30 to TRBJ2-7; no firm D call. This receptor was obtained from an adult in good health. The material was peripheral blood, obtained on day 0 of AZD1222 vaccination. The CDR3 here is CAWSQRYEQYF. In DNA form, the CDR3 reads TGTGCCTGGAGTCAGCGCTACGAGCAGTACTTC.